This passage covers 18 T cell receptor beta chains from one sample sequenced in a study of blood T cell repertoires in COVID-19. Repertoires were generated with immunoSEQ multiplex PCR, while TCRdb's copy carries only in-frame clones and drops some. This table has approximately 470,000 clones, roughly 87% appearing once. Sequenced: PBMCs or T cells enriched from blood (not recorded which). The source is a woman aged 18 to 35 who had recovered from COVID-19.

V gene TRBV7-8 combines with J gene TRBJ1-2, with D hard to call. Germline CDR1 reads SGHVS; CDR2 reads FQNEAQ. The CDR3 is made up of 14 amino acids. Trimming pared 0 bases from V and 4 bases from J, leaving 9 bases between. CDR3 nucleotides: TGTGCCAGCAGCTTAGCGGTGGTTAGCTATGGCTACACCTTC. Its protein is CASSLAVVSYGYTF.

The chain joins TRBV19 to TRBJ1-5; no clear D gene. V shed 5 bases and J shed 7 bases, with 12 bases lying between them. Germline V gives CDR1 LNHDA, CDR2 SQIVND (reference sequence). The CDR3 is 13 amino acids. The CDR3 here is CASSRNAGQPQHF. CDR3 coding DNA: TGTGCCAGTAGTCGCAACGCGGGACAGCCCCAGCATTTT.

The V gene is TRBV4-2, the J gene TRBJ2-4, with 8 bases fitting TRBD1. CDR1 LGHNA and CDR2 YNFKEQ come from the germline V gene. V trimming: 4 bases; J trimming: 3 bases; junction bases outside the gene matches: 8. The CDR3 has 16 residues. CDR3 in DNA: TGTGCCAGCAGCCGATCAGGGGGCTCGGTCAAAAACATTCAGTACTTC. Translation: CASSRSGGSVKNIQYF.

The CDR3 sequence: CASSFASDEQFF. CDR3 in DNA: TGTGCCAGCAGCTTCGCTTCGGATGAGCAGTTCTTC. The V and J genes are TRBV7-2 and TRBJ2-1, with D uncertain. Looked up from germline, CDR1 is SGHTA and CDR2 is FQGNSA. The CDR3 extends over 12 amino acids. The germline V and J ends were trimmed by 3 bases and 8 bases, with 8 bases remaining between them.

V is TRBV10-3 and J is TRBJ2-3, with TRBD1 as a possible D gene (6 bases). Germline CDR1 is ENHRY and CDR2 is SYGVKD. This CDR3 contains 15 residues. V was clipped by 2 bases and J by 3 bases, with 12 bases between them. The CDR3 sequence: CAISEGGARTDTQYF. In DNA, the CDR3 is TGTGCCATCAGTGAGGGGGGCGCTCGGACAGATACGCAGTATTTT.

This chain joins TRBV5-1 and TRBJ2-3; 9 bases fit TRBD2. The V gene's germline CDR1 is SGHRS and CDR2 YFSETQ. The CDR3 has 15 residues. J lost 2 bases, V lost 2 bases, and 3 bases had no gene match. The CDR3 sequence is CASSLGGGDTDTQYF. The DNA of the CDR3 is TGCGCCAGCAGCTTAGGCGGGGGGGACACAGATACGCAGTATTTT.

The V gene is TRBV19, the J gene TRBJ1-6; D gene unclear. CDR3 length: 14 amino acids. CDR1 is LNHDA, CDR2 SQIVND, per germline (reference sequence). Trimming pared 7 bases from V and 3 bases from J, leaving 10 bases between. The CDR3 protein is CASTSTLYNSPLHF. CDR3 coding DNA: TGTGCCAGTACTTCGACACTCTATAATTCACCCCTCCACTTT. Full variable domain (remainder filled in from reference TRBV19 and TRBJ1-6): DGGITQSPKYLFRKEGQNVTLSCEQNLNHDAMYWYRQDPGQGLRLIYYSQIVNDFQKGDIAEGYSVSREKKESFPLTVTSAQKNPTAFYLCASTSTLYNSPLHFGNGTRLTVT.

This chain connects TRBV6-1 to TRBJ1-5; D is uncertain. The germline V gene encodes CDR1 MNHNS and CDR2 SASEGT. V was trimmed by 3 bases and J by 1 base, leaving 10 bases between them. The CDR3 sequence is 15 residues long. The CDR3 region is CASSENRLSNQPQHF. DNA for the CDR3: TGTGCCAGCAGTGAGAATAGACTAAGCAATCAGCCCCAGCATTTT.

This clone was counted once. This chain links TRBV19 with TRBJ1-1; D not certain. Germline CDR1 is LNHDA and CDR2 is SQIVND (reference sequence). This CDR3 comprises 11 residues. V was trimmed by 6 bases and J by 7 bases, leaving 9 bases between them. Written as DNA, the CDR3 is TGTGCCAGTAGCTTAATGAGTGAAGCTTTCTTT. Encoded protein: CASSLMSEAFF.

The chain recombines TRBV12-3 or TRBV12-4 with TRBJ2-5; possibly TRBD1 for D (6 bases). This CDR3 has 13 residues. With 5 bases removed from V and 2 bases from J, the gap between germline ends came to 9 bases. The CDR3 coding sequence is TGTGCCAGCAGTATTGACAGGCAAGAGACCCAGTACTTC. Its translation is CASSIDRQETQYF.

The chain employs TRBV25-1 and TRBJ2-5; D perhaps matches TRBD2 (5 bases). Per the germline V gene, CDR1 is MGHDK and CDR2 is SYGVNS. V lost 0 bases and J 5 bases, leaving 10 bases between the germline ends. The CDR3 runs to 14 residues. In DNA form, the CDR3 reads TGTGCCAGCAGTGAATACGTCGGGGATGAGACCCAGTACTTC. Its protein product is CASSEYVGDETQYF.

The chain links TRBV2 to TRBJ1-1; the match to TRBD1 covers 7 bases. V was clipped by 7 bases and J by 2 bases; unmatched bases: 13. The CDR3 length is 16 residues. In germline, CDR1 is SNHLY, CDR2 FYNNEI. The CDR3 loop reads CASKSDPGTDNTEAFF. CDR3 nucleotides: TGTGCCAGCAAATCGGATCCCGGGACAGATAACACTGAAGCTTTCTTT.

The genes are TRBV13 and TRBJ2-1, with unresolved D. In germline, CDR1 is PRHDT, CDR2 FYEKMQ (reference sequence). Trimming removed 5 bases at V and 6 bases at J, with 5 bases between. This CDR3 comprises 11 residues. The CDR3 loop reads CASSRANEQFF. CDR3 DNA sequence: TGTGCCAGCAGCCGAGCCAATGAGCAGTTCTTC.

The chain employs TRBV11-2 and TRBJ1-1, with a possible D match to TRBD1 (6 bases). Trimming left V 5 bases short and J 6 bases short, with 19 bases between. CDR1 is SGHAT, CDR2 FQNNGV, per germline. This CDR3 region has 15 residues. The CDR3 region has the DNA TGTGCCAGCAGCCAAAGGATCAAAACAGGGTCTGAAGCTTTCTTT. Amino acids: CASSQRIKTGSEAFF.

Details on this clone: Other DNA sequences in this specimen translate into the identical CDR3. The rearrangement links TRBV24-1 to TRBJ1-5, with D unclear. Deletions cut 4 bases from V and 1 base from J, with 7 bases between. Germline lookup yields CDR1 KGHDR and CDR2 SFDVKD. The CDR3 runs 14 residues. The CDR3 DNA reads as TGTGCCACCAGTGAAGCCGGGAGCAATCAGCCCCAGCATTTT. Protein product: CATSEAGSNQPQHF.

This clone occurred once. J is TRBJ1-2 and V is TRBV3-1 (or the pseudogene TRBV3-2), with 8 bases lining up with TRBD1. The CDR3 spans 15 residues. V shed 0 bases, J shed 0 bases, and the junction held 0 bases outside the gene matches. Germline V gives CDR1 LGHDT, CDR2 YNNKEL (reference sequence). The CDR3 DNA is TGTGCCAGCAGCCAAGAGGGACAGGCTAACTATGGCTACACCTTC. Residues: CASSQEGQANYGYTF.

V and J are TRBV11-1 and TRBJ2-3; TRBD2 matches at 9 bases. V gave up 4 bases and J gave up 4 bases; unmatched junction bases: 6. There are 15 residues in the CDR3. Germline CDR1 SGHAT, CDR2 FQDESV (reference sequence). The CDR3 loop reads CASSSRGGRSDTQYF. Here the CDR3 DNA reads TGTGCCAGCAGCTCGCGGGGGGGCAGGTCAGATACGCAGTATTTT.

This chain links TRBV6-1 with TRBJ1-4, with TRBD1 matching 12 bases. This CDR3 is 15 amino acids long. After removal of 3 bases from V and 8 bases from J, the junction contained 4 bases not matched to a gene. In germline, CDR1 is MNHNS, CDR2 SASEGT. The CDR3 spells CASSDGTGGGEKLFF. In nucleotides, the CDR3 is TGTGCCAGCAGTGATGGGACAGGGGGCGGAGAAAAACTGTTTTTT.